One and the same sample provided the 29 T cell receptor beta chains below, sequenced in a study of regulatory T cells in long-lasting Graves disease. The time point was: newly diagnosed GD, antithyroid drugs for less than 3 months. Construction of the TCR library relied on RNA isolated from PBMCs. In building TCR beta libraries, iRepertoire HTBI primers were used together with Arm-PCR of CDR3 regions. One entry per CDR3 protein, called by TCRdb with MiXCR from the multiplex PCR reads. The profile shows roughly 510,000 distinct CDR3 sequences, 15% to 20% of them singletons. Another study also made use of these data, one on T cells in Graves' hyperthyroidism and ophthalmopathy.

The input for sequencing was peripheral blood mononuclear cells (PBMCs), taken at new diagnosis, from a patient treated with antithyroid drugs. Receptor source: a man aged 18 to 35 with Graves disease.

The chain is built from TRBV30 and TRBJ1-2; D gene uncertain. The ends were cut back, 3 bases at V and 4 bases at J, with 18 bases in the middle. CDR3 length equals 15 residues. Germline-derived CDR1 and CDR2 are GTSNPN and SVGIG (reference sequence). The CDR3 sequence: CAWRYSRVRAYGYTF. DNA for the CDR3: TGTGCCTGGAGATATTCCCGGGTCCGCGCCTATGGCTACACCTTC.

To note about this clonotype: A much more abundant neighbour one base away suggests this may be a read error. The chain has TRBV3-1 and TRBJ1-1; D perhaps matches TRBD1 (6 bases). CDR1 is LGHDT, CDR2 YNNKEL, per germline (reference sequence). Trimming pared 2 bases from V and 1 base from J, leaving 11 bases between. The CDR3 spans 15 residues. The CDR3 nucleotides read TGTGCCAGCAGCCAACAGGGGACGGCGAACACTGAAGCTTTCTTT. This codes for CASSQQGTANTEAFF.

This clonotype was detected many times. The CDR3 region is CASSERERQGIDMSYEQYF. The CDR3 nucleotides read TGTGCCAGCAGTGAAAGGGAGAGACAGGGAATTGATATGAGTTACGAGCAGTACTTC. The chain links TRBV6-1 to TRBJ2-7; 7 nucleotides agree with TRBD1. With V trimmed by 2 bases and J by 4 bases, 20 bases remained unmatched. The germline gives CDR1 MNHNS, CDR2 SASEGT. This CDR3 comprises 19 residues.

V is TRBV2 and J is TRBJ2-7; 11 positions match TRBD1. The CDR3 has 14 amino acids. J gave up 3 bases and V 8 bases, and 6 bases lay outside the gene matches. Germline CDR1 SNHLY, CDR2 FYNNEI. The CDR3 sequence is CASFRDRGIYEQYF. CDR3 DNA sequence: TGTGCCAGCTTCCGGGACAGGGGGATCTACGAGCAGTACTTC.

The table lists this clonotype with a few counts. The chain links TRBV2 to TRBJ1-6; D is unresolved. The CDR3 runs to 16 residues. V shed 4 bases and J shed 6 bases, with 16 bases lying between them. CDR1 is SNHLY and CDR2 is FYNNEI in the germline V gene. The CDR3 is CASSAWAVTTNSPLHF. The CDR3 DNA is TGTGCCAGCAGTGCCTGGGCAGTCACAACTAATTCACCCCTCCACTTT.

The chain has TRBV11-2 and TRBJ2-6; D remains unclear. The germline V and J ends were trimmed by 2 bases and 3 bases, with 5 bases remaining between them. CDR3 length equals 14 residues. The germline V gene encodes CDR1 SGHAT and CDR2 FQNNGV. The CDR3 sequence is CASSLLVGANVLTF. The CDR3 coding sequence is TGTGCCAGCAGCTTATTGGTTGGGGCCAACGTCCTGACTTTC.

This clonotype was observed a few times. This chain joins TRBV14 and TRBJ2-6, with D possibly being TRBD2 (6 bases). This CDR3 contains 18 residues. Germline CDR1 and CDR2: SGHDN and FVKESK. With 2 bases removed from V and 1 base from J, the gap between germline ends came to 15 bases. In DNA form, the CDR3 reads TGTGCCAGCAGCCAATTCTTTCTGGAGGGGTCTGGGGCCAACGTCCTGACTTTC. This encodes CASSQFFLEGSGANVLTF.

There are a few counts of this clonotype. J is TRBJ2-7 and V is TRBV19, with 7 bases fitting TRBD1. Germline V gene sequence: CDR1 LNHDA, CDR2 SQIVND (reference sequence). CDR3 length: 20 amino acids. V lost 6 bases to trimming and J lost 2 bases; unmatched junction nucleotides: 25. The DNA for the CDR3 is TGTGCCAGTAGCAACGAGTATATGGGGTATGGACAGGCTGCTCCCTACGAGCAGTACTTC. Its protein product is CASSNEYMGYGQAAPYEQYF.

The chain combines TRBV5-1 with TRBJ1-4; 8 bases map to TRBD1. Trimming cost V 4 bases and J 0 bases; bases outside gene matches: 2. CDR1 and CDR2 from the germline V gene are SGHRS and YFSETQ. This CDR3 is 15 amino acids long. Here the CDR3 reads CASSPGQATNEKLFF. CDR3 coding DNA: TGCGCCAGCAGCCCGGGACAGGCAACTAATGAAAAACTGTTTTTT.

The V call is TRBV10-2, the J call TRBJ2-7; TRBD2 aligns across 13 bases. V was pared by 10 bases and J by 3 bases, with 6 bases of the junction left unmatched. The CDR3 is 14 amino acids. CDR1 WSHSY and CDR2 SAAADI come from the germline V gene. The CDR3 DNA sequence: TGCGCCACCGGACTAGCGGGAGAGGGCTACGAGCAGTACTTC. Translating it yields CATGLAGEGYEQYF.

In nucleotides, the CDR3 is TGTGCCAGCAGCCATACAGGGTCCCCCCTCCATAACACTGAAGCTTTCTTT. Amino acid sequence: CASSHTGSPLHNTEAFF. The chain has TRBV27 and TRBJ1-1; TRBD1 is a possible D gene (6 bases). The V and J ends lost 6 bases and 2 bases respectively, with 22 bases between them. The length of the CDR3 is 17 residues. CDR1 and CDR2 (germline): MNHEY, SMNVEV (reference sequence).

This clonotype was recorded a few times. V gene TRBV9 combines with J gene TRBJ2-1; D is perhaps TRBD1 (6 bases). Trimming took 4 bases from V and 6 from J, leaving 17 bases between them. The CDR3 sequence is 15 residues long. CDR1 is SGDLS and CDR2 is YYNGEE in the germline V gene. The CDR3 sequence is CASSPHRDVGNEQFF. CDR3 bases: TGTGCCAGCAGCCCACACAGGGATGTGGGCAATGAGCAGTTCTTC.

This clonotype was counted many times. Germline is not matched at one junction end, which may reflect a read error. This chain connects TRBV5-1 to TRBJ1-1; D unresolved. CDR1 is SGHRS and CDR2 is YFSETQ in the germline V gene. The CDR3 sequence is 16 residues long. In nucleotides, the CDR3 is TGCGCCAGCGGCTTGGGGAAAACCTTGGGGAACACTGAAGCTTTCTTT. Protein: CASGLGKTLGNTEAFF.

This clonotype was counted ten times or more. This chain joins TRBV29-1 and TRBJ1-1, with D possibly TRBD1 on 6 matching bases. Germline CDR1 SQVTM, CDR2 ANQGSEA. CDR3 length: 13 residues. Trimming took 5 bases from V and 0 from J, leaving 10 bases between them. The CDR3, as DNA: TGCAGCGTTACAGGGAACTTGAACACTGAAGCTTTCTTT. Protein product: CSVTGNLNTEAFF. Supplemented by reference TRBV29-1 and TRBJ1-1, the full variable domain reads SAVISQKPSRDICQRGTSLTIQCQVDSQVTMMFWYRQQPGQSLTLIATANQGSEATYESGFVIDKFPISRPNLTFSTLTVSNMSPEDSSIYLCSVTGNLNTEAFFGQGTRLTVV.

This clonotype is a singleton in its sample. A much larger clone lies one base from this, so it may be a read error. The chain employs TRBV18 and TRBJ2-7, with D tentatively TRBD2 (6 bases). Germline values: CDR1 KGHSH, CDR2 LQKENI. The CDR3 covers 14 residues. This CDR3 is CASSPPHGSYGQYF. The CDR3 coding sequence is TGTGCCAGCTCACCACCCCACGGGAGCTACGGGCAGTACTTC.

This clonotype was picked up many times. The chain links TRBV28 to TRBJ2-6, with D unclear. The CDR3 is made up of 18 amino acids. V lost 1 base to trimming and J lost 0 bases, with 13 bases between them. The germline gives CDR1 MDHEN, CDR2 SYDVKM. The CDR3 here is CASSLFAQKSSGANVLTF. In nucleotides, the CDR3 is TGTGCCAGCAGTTTATTCGCACAGAAGAGCTCTGGGGCCAACGTCCTGACTTTC.

This clonotype came up many times. V gene TRBV6-1 combines with J gene TRBJ1-1, with 8 bases matching TRBD1. Germline assignment: CDR1 MNHNS and CDR2 SASEGT. The CDR3 is 15 residues long. The ends lost 2 bases at V and 6 bases at J; junction bases unmatched: 8. CDR3 in amino acids: CASSEWARGPPEAFF. DNA for the CDR3: TGTGCCAGCAGTGAATGGGCCAGGGGGCCTCCTGAAGCTTTCTTT.

The chain recombines TRBV7-9 with TRBJ2-3; D possibly corresponds to TRBD2 (6 bases). This CDR3 region has 14 residues. Trimming pared 6 bases from V and 2 bases from J, leaving 12 bases between. Germline values: CDR1 SEHNR, CDR2 FQNEAQ (reference sequence). CDR3: CASRPAGYTDTQYF. The CDR3, as DNA: TGTGCCAGCAGGCCGGCGGGATACACAGATACGCAGTATTTT.

In this sample, this clonotype turned up a few times. The chain is built from TRBV15 and TRBJ2-1; 8 nucleotides match TRBD2. The CDR3 spans 14 residues. J gave up 8 bases and V 0 bases, and 3 bases lay outside the gene matches. CDR1 is LNHNV, CDR2 YYDKDF, per germline (reference sequence). The CDR3 loop reads CATSRDVREDEQFF. The CDR3 region has the DNA TGTGCCACCAGCAGAGATGTGCGGGAGGATGAGCAGTTCTTC.

This clonotype was detected only a few times. The chain recombines TRBV19 with TRBJ1-3; TRBD1 matches 7 bases. In germline, CDR1 is LNHDA, CDR2 SQIVND (reference sequence). The ends lost 3 bases at V and 1 base at J; junction bases unmatched: 3. The CDR3 contains 15 residues. The CDR3 nucleotides are TGTGCCAGTAGTATGGCAGGGGGATCTGGAAACACCATATATTTT. Protein product: CASSMAGGSGNTIYF.

V is TRBV24-1 and J is TRBJ2-2; 7 bases align to TRBD1. In germline, CDR1 is KGHDR, CDR2 SFDVKD. The CDR3 length is 18 residues. The V gene end was trimmed by 12 bases and the J gene end by 2 bases; junction bases not matched to a gene: 20. CDR3 region: CAPAGHCRGTCNTGELFF. The CDR3 DNA reads TGTGCCCCCGCAGGACATTGCAGGGGGACCTGTAACACCGGGGAGCTGTTTTTT.

The V and J genes are TRBV6-1 and TRBJ1-5; TRBD1 agrees at 12 bases. The CDR3 contains 15 residues. CDR1 MNHNS and CDR2 SASEGT come from the germline V gene. V shed 0 bases, J shed 8 bases, and the junction held 2 bases outside the gene matches. CDR3 loop: CASSEAGTGGEPQHF. The CDR3 DNA follows: TGTGCCAGCAGTGAAGCGGGGACAGGGGGCGAGCCCCAGCATTTT.

This clonotype appeared a few times. This chain joins TRBV5-4 and TRBJ2-7; 7 bases are a match to TRBD2. Germline CDR1 reads SGHNT; CDR2 reads YYREEE (reference sequence). Trimming cost V 4 bases and J 4 bases; bases outside gene matches: 8. The CDR3 has 14 residues. CDR3: CASSQRDYLYEQYF. The CDR3 nucleotides read TGTGCCAGCAGCCAACGGGACTACTTATACGAGCAGTACTTC.

Comment on this clonotype: This sequence may be a read error, since a much larger clone differs from it by one base. The V call is TRBV20-1, the J call TRBJ2-1; D is uncertain. Germline V CDR1 and CDR2: DFQATT, SNEGSKA (reference sequence). This CDR3 spans 13 amino acids. Trimming pared 2 bases from V and 10 bases from J, leaving 15 bases between. DNA of the CDR3: TGCAGTGCTAGAAATTTGTGGCGACAAGAGCAGTTCTTC. Its protein product is CSARNLWRQEQFF.

This clonotype was counted between two and nine times. V and J are TRBV10-3 and TRBJ2-3; 8 bases fit TRBD1. Trimming at V came to 6 bases and at J to 1 base, leaving 6 bases not matched to a gene. Looked up from germline, CDR1 is ENHRY and CDR2 is SYGVKD. The CDR3 loop spans 15 amino acids. Here the CDR3 reads CAIRATGDGTDTQYF. For the CDR3, the DNA is TGTGCCATCAGGGCGACAGGGGATGGCACAGATACGCAGTATTTT.

This clonotype was detected only once. With a much larger clone just one base away, this may be a read error. This chain uses TRBV12-3 or TRBV12-4 with TRBJ1-4; D is unclear. Trimming cost V 1 base and J 8 bases, with 14 bases left between them. This CDR3 has 15 residues. DNA for the CDR3: TGTGCCAGCAGTTTAGATCACCGTCGGAGGGAAAAACTGTTTTTT. Protein product: CASSLDHRRREKLFF.

The sample holds many counts of this clonotype. The rearrangement links TRBV19 to TRBJ2-7; D is possibly TRBD1 (6 bases). The CDR3 spans 13 residues. Looked up from germline, CDR1 is LNHDA and CDR2 is SQIVND (reference sequence). V was cut by 4 bases and J by 2 bases, with 9 bases left in between. The CDR3 DNA sequence: TGTGCCAGTAGTAACGGGACAACCTACGAGCAGTACTTC. It yields the protein CASSNGTTYEQYF.

The gene calls are TRBV6-1 and TRBJ2-7; possible D gene TRBD2, 6 bases. The CDR3 sequence is 13 residues long. Germline V CDR1 and CDR2: MNHNS, SASEGT. V gave up 8 bases and J gave up 3 bases, with 14 bases separating them. The CDR3 DNA sequence: TGTGCCAGCCGGGGACTCCCAGACTACGAGCAGTACTTC. Its protein product is CASRGLPDYEQYF.

J is TRBJ2-5 and V is TRBV15; TRBD1 is a possible D gene (6 bases). The V end lost 1 base, the J end lost 5 bases, and 11 bases lay between the germline ends. CDR1 is LNHNV and CDR2 is YYDKDF in the germline V gene (reference sequence). The CDR3 is 14 residues long. The CDR3 loop is CATSRGQALETQYF. In nucleotides, the CDR3 is TGTGCCACCAGCAGAGGACAGGCGTTGGAGACCCAGTACTTC.